In its sample, the clone carrying this T cell receptor (beta chain) was seen once. This sample stems from a study of blood T cell repertoires in COVID-19. About the research overall: Specimens from acute and convalescent COVID-19 originated in the United States, Italy and Spain. The analysed material was cDNA or gDNA that came from T cells, B-cell-depleted T cells, or PBMCs.

Authors' analysis steps: Amplified reference gene primers provided the basis for estimating nucleated cell counts. The method was immunoSEQ multiplex PCR; TCRdb's version includes in-frame clones alone and lacks a portion of them. V and J calls and clone size are those listed in that table; D and trimming were worked out from the DNA. The sample records 150,000 to 200,000 clones, about 86% being singletons. The CDR3 loop spans 15 amino acids. Germline V gives CDR1 MNHEY, CDR2 SMNVEV (reference sequence). Trimming stripped 3 bases from V and 2 bases from J, with 11 bases between. Sequenced input: peripheral blood. The chain combines TRBV27 with TRBJ1-5, with a weak D call TRBD1 (5 bases). This TCR derives from a woman over 75 in a cohort sampled during active or convalescent COVID-19. CDR3 amino acids: CASSFRGLGNQPQHF. The CDR3 DNA reads as TGTGCCAGCAGTTTTAGGGGTCTGGGCAATCAGCCCCAGCATTTT.